These 20 T cell receptor beta chains share one sample of origin, sequenced in a study of shared clonotypes between healthy human individuals. Sequencing was performed with immunoSEQ multiplex PCR; in TCRdb, only in-frame clones are kept and a portion is missing. This table holds about 2 million clones, roughly 94% found once. Naive CD8 cells were CD45RO-negative, positively selected for CCR7, excluding terminally differentiated effector memory CD45RA+ cells. The material sequenced was naive CD8+ T cells sorted from blood. These receptors originate from a man aged 18 to 29 in good health.

The chain links TRBV5-4 to TRBJ2-1; D unresolved. Looked up from germline, CDR1 is SGHNT and CDR2 is YYREEE (reference sequence). The CDR3 consists of 13 residues. The ends were cut back, 4 bases at V and 8 bases at J, with 13 bases in the middle. CDR3 coding DNA: TGTGCCAGCAGCCGCTATAATGACGATGAGCAGTTCTTC. Protein sequence: CASSRYNDDEQFF.

The chain recombines TRBV7-9 with TRBJ2-7; D ambiguous. Germline CDR1 and CDR2: SEHNR and FQNEAQ (reference sequence). V shed 3 bases and J shed 0 bases, with 21 bases lying between them. The CDR3 totals 18 residues. The CDR3 sequence is CASSFRPTPPKHSYEQYF. In DNA form, the CDR3 reads TGTGCCAGCAGCTTTCGGCCCACTCCACCCAAACACTCCTACGAGCAGTACTTC.

This chain uses TRBV5-5 with TRBJ2-3; D might be TRBD1 or TRBD2, each matching 5 bases. The CDR3 has 15 residues. Germline CDR1 reads SGHKS; CDR2 reads YYEKEE (reference sequence). V lost 4 bases to trimming and J lost 0 bases, with 12 bases between them. CDR3 DNA sequence: TGTGCCAGCAGCGACGGGACGGCTAGCACAGATACGCAGTATTTT. This gives the protein CASSDGTASTDTQYF.

With regard to this clone: The sample has other DNA sequences that encode this CDR3 too. The chain joins TRBV6-5 to TRBJ2-7, with 7 bases aligning to TRBD2. CDR3 length: 14 residues. Trimming at V came to 0 bases and at J to 3 bases, leaving 2 bases not matched to a gene. Germline loops: CDR1 MNHEY, CDR2 SVGAGI. The CDR3 loop reads CASSYSGGYYEQYF. CDR3 nucleotide sequence: TGTGCCAGCAGTTACTCGGGGGGGTACTACGAGCAGTACTTC.

With respect to this clone: The sample holds other DNA sequences that translate to the same CDR3. The chain uses TRBV27 and TRBJ1-6; possible D gene TRBD1, 5 bases. Trimming removed 4 bases from V and 5 bases from J, with 6 bases in between. Germline CDR1 is MNHEY and CDR2 is SMNVEV (reference sequence). The CDR3 runs to 13 residues. The CDR3 region is CASSSTDNSPLHF. CDR3 DNA sequence: TGTGCCAGCAGTTCGACAGATAATTCACCCCTCCACTTT.

The CDR3 sequence: CASSQDGARVTGEAFF. Written as DNA, the CDR3 is TGCGCCAGCAGCCAAGATGGGGCCAGGGTGACCGGTGAAGCTTTCTTT. V is TRBV4-1 and J is TRBJ1-1; D might be TRBD1 (5 bases). The CDR3 spans 16 residues. Trimming cost V 0 bases and J 7 bases, with 18 bases left between them. Looked up from germline, CDR1 is MGHRA and CDR2 is YSYEKL.

The chain recombines TRBV7-2 with TRBJ1-1; 9 nucleotides agree with TRBD1. Germline loops: CDR1 SGHTA, CDR2 FQGNSA. V gave up 6 bases and J gave up 1 base; unmatched junction bases: 6. The length of the CDR3 is 15 residues. CDR3 sequence (DNA): TGTGCCAGCAGAAACAGGGGGCTGGGGAACACTGAAGCTTTCTTT. Translating gives CASRNRGLGNTEAFF.

CDR3 in DNA: TGTGCCAGCAGCGTAGAGGGCCCCAATGAGCAGTTCTTC. Protein: CASSVEGPNEQFF. The V gene is TRBV9, the J gene TRBJ2-1; D ambiguous. V shed 0 bases and J shed 6 bases, with 7 bases lying between them. The germline V gene has CDR1 SGDLS and CDR2 YYNGEE. This CDR3 has 13 residues. The full variable domain, with the rest looked up from reference TRBV9 and TRBJ2-1, is DSGVTQTPKHLITATGQRVTLRCSPRSGDLSVYWYQQSLDQGLQFLIQYYNGEERAKGNILERFSAQQFPDLHSELNLSSLELGDSALYFCASSVEGPNEQFFGPGTRLTVL.

The J gene is TRBJ1-5, the V gene TRBV27, with TRBD1 identical over 9 bases. The CDR3 runs to 14 residues. The J segment lost 7 bases and the V segment lost 2 bases, leaving 3 bases of the junction unmatched. Looked up from germline, CDR1 is MNHEY and CDR2 is SMNVEV (reference sequence). The chain's CDR3 is CASSLGTGIQPQHF. Written as DNA, the CDR3 is TGTGCCAGCAGTTTAGGGACAGGGATACAGCCCCAGCATTTT.

The V call is TRBV9, the J call TRBJ1-1; D is perhaps TRBD1 (5 bases). Trimming cost V 2 bases and J 11 bases, with 19 bases left between them. The CDR3 consists of 14 residues. The germline V gene has CDR1 SGDLS and CDR2 YYNGEE. CDR3 DNA sequence: TGTGCCAGCAGCGTCGGAGGGGACGGGGATCGGGCTTTCTTT. Translation: CASSVGGDGDRAFF.

The chain recombines TRBV4-1 with TRBJ1-3; D possibly corresponds to TRBD1 (6 bases). The CDR3 runs 15 residues. With 1 base removed from V and 9 bases from J, the gap between germline ends came to 16 bases. Germline CDR1 reads MGHRA; CDR2 reads YSYEKL. The CDR3 DNA sequence: TGCGCCAGCAGCCAAGTCCAGCGGGACACCGGCACCATATATTTT. It codes for CASSQVQRDTGTIYF.

J is TRBJ1-2 and V is TRBV30; D remains unclear. V lost 1 base and J 6 bases, leaving 12 bases between the germline ends. The CDR3 consists of 13 residues. Germline-derived CDR1 and CDR2 are GTSNPN and SVGIG (reference sequence). The CDR3 coding sequence is TGTGCCTGGAGTGATGATGCAGGAAATGGCTACACCTTC. It encodes CAWSDDAGNGYTF.

This chain links TRBV5-4 with TRBJ2-5; a possible D gene is TRBD1 (6 bases). Looked up from germline, CDR1 is SGHNT and CDR2 is YYREEE (reference sequence). V lost 4 bases, J lost 1 base, and 17 bases lay in between. The CDR3 has 16 residues. In DNA, the CDR3 is TGTGCCAGCAGCCCACCGGGACAATTCCTCCAAGAGACCCAGTACTTC. Translating it yields CASSPPGQFLQETQYF.

The chain carries TRBV29-1 and TRBJ2-2; D possibly corresponds to TRBD2 (5 bases). Per the germline V gene, CDR1 is SQVTM and CDR2 is ANQGSEA. The CDR3 sequence is 15 residues long. Trimming took off 4 bases at V and 2 bases at J, with 14 bases between the two ends. CDR3 nucleotide sequence: TGCAGCGTTGCGCGGACGGAGGATAACACCGGGGAGCTGTTTTTT. Protein product: CSVARTEDNTGELFF.

The chain joins TRBV10-2 to TRBJ1-2; 10 positions match TRBD1. The CDR3 totals 15 residues. V shed 2 bases and J 2 bases; nucleotides not matched to a gene: 2. Germline CDR1 and CDR2: WSHSY and SAAADI. The CDR3 loop is CASSEAGQGNYGYTF. DNA of the CDR3: TGCGCCAGCAGTGAGGCGGGACAGGGGAACTATGGCTACACCTTC.

The chain is built from TRBV28 and TRBJ1-2; 7 bases line up with TRBD1. V shed 3 bases and J 8 bases; nucleotides not matched to a gene: 12. Germline CDR1 and CDR2: MDHEN and SYDVKM. The CDR3 runs 15 residues. CDR3: CASSLSWDSIRGYTF. The DNA of the CDR3 is TGTGCCAGCAGTTTGTCTTGGGACAGCATTCGGGGCTACACCTTC.

The V gene is TRBV15, the J gene TRBJ2-7; 10 bases fit TRBD1. Trimming cost V 6 bases and J 5 bases; bases outside gene matches: 4. CDR1 and CDR2 (germline): LNHNV, YYDKDF (reference sequence). This CDR3 has 13 residues. DNA of the CDR3: TGTGCCACCAGTACCGGGACAGGGGACGAGCAGTACTTC. Its translation: CATSTGTGDEQYF.

CDR3 in DNA: TGTGCCAGCAGCGGCCAGCGGACAGGGGATGAAAAACTGTTTTTT. It encodes CASSGQRTGDEKLFF. The chain carries TRBV7-9 and TRBJ1-4; 9 nucleotides agree with TRBD1. The CDR3 contains 15 residues. The V gene end was trimmed by 5 bases and the J gene end by 6 bases; junction bases not matched to a gene: 7. The germline V gene has CDR1 SEHNR and CDR2 FQNEAQ (reference sequence).

The chain combines TRBV7-9 with TRBJ1-2; 12 positions agree with TRBD1. The CDR3 loop spans 17 amino acids. The germline V gene has CDR1 SEHNR and CDR2 FQNEAQ (reference sequence). With V trimmed by 0 bases and J by 7 bases, 9 bases remained unmatched. CDR3 DNA sequence: TGTGCCAGCAGCTTAGCGGGACAGGGGGCGGCGACGTTTGGCTACACCTTC. This codes for CASSLAGQGAATFGYTF.

Turning to this clone: Within the sample, other DNA sequences also encode this same CDR3. The chain couples TRBV6-5 to TRBJ2-2; D is unresolved. The CDR3 extends over 14 amino acids. Trimming removed 0 bases at V and 6 bases at J, with 8 bases between. The V gene's germline CDR1 is MNHEY and CDR2 SVGAGI. CDR3 in DNA: TGTGCCAGCAGTTACTCCGAAGGTCCCGGGGAGCTGTTTTTT. Its translation: CASSYSEGPGELFF.